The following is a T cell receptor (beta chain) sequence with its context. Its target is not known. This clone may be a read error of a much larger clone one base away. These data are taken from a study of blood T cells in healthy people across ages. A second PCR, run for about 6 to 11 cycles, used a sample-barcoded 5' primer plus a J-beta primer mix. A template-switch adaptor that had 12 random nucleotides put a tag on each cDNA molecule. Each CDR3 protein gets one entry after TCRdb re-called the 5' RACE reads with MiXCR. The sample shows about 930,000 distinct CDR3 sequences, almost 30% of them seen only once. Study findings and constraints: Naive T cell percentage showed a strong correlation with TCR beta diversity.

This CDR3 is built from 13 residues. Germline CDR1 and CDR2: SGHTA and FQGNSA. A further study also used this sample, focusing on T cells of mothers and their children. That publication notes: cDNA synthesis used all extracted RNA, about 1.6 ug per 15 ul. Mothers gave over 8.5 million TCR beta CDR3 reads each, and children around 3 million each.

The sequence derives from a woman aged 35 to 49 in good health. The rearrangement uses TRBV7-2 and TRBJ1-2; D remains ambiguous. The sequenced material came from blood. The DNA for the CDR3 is TGTGCCAACAGCGGGTACATAAACTATGGCTACACCTTC. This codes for CANSGYINYGYTF.